The T cell receptor beta chain described here comes from a study of Graves' ophthalmopathy and Graves' hyperthyroidism. Clinical symptoms, serum thyroxine, TRAb, thyroid ultrasound and orbital computed tomography formed the basis of diagnosis. Per the germline V gene, CDR1 is SNHLY and CDR2 is FYNNEI. V dropped 2 bases and J dropped 1 base, with 9 bases sitting between them. This CDR3 contains 15 residues. The TCR beta CDR3 regions underwent amplification from RNA transcripts. Second-round multiplex PCR followed a first-round RT-PCR using HTBI primers. TCRdb ran MiXCR on the multiplex PCR reads and lists one entry per CDR3 protein. The table has around 470,000 distinct CDR3 sequences, 13% to 15% seen once.

The sequence derives from a woman in her 30s with Graves' ophthalmopathy. What was sequenced was blood. The chain has TRBV2 and TRBJ1-5; D not certain. This CDR3 is CASSETGQSNQPQHF. The CDR3 region has the DNA TGTGCCAGCAGTGAAACCGGTCAAAGCAATCAGCCCCAGCATTTT.